The TCR beta chain under discussion was sequenced for a study of siplizumab effects on memory and regulatory T cells. Overall study findings and caveats: Naive T cells apparently outstripped memory cells in diversity and seemed major alloresponse contributors.

This clone was recorded once. Its antigen remains unknown. TCR templates numbering 80,000 to 100,000 were assayed per sample. The protocol was immunoSEQ multiplex PCR, while the TCRdb copy is restricted to in-frame clones and leaves out a portion. The sample contains around 72,000 clones, about 89% of which appear only once. Sample: CD8+ T cells sorted from blood. The TCR originated in a human donor in good health.

The DNA for the CDR3 is TGCAGTGCTAGAGCACTCAATGAGCAGTTCTTC. This encodes CSARALNEQFF. The gene calls are TRBV20-1 and TRBJ2-1; no clear D gene. CDR3 length equals 11 residues. With 1 base removed from V and 6 bases from J, the gap between germline ends came to 4 bases. CDR1 is DFQATT, CDR2 SNEGSKA, per germline (reference sequence).